This T cell receptor (beta chain) was retrieved from a study of T cells expressing NK-cell markers. Study summary: In sorted CD3+CD56+NKG2C+, CD3+CD56+NKG2C- and CD3+CD56-NKG2C+ T cells, TCR beta repertoires were obtained.

Study-wide results and limits: These clonotypes additionally ranked first within the CD3+CD56-NKG2C+ fraction of a handful of donors.

No DNA is given; TCRdb re-called the 5' RACE reads and lists each CDR3 protein once. Recorded for this sample: around 260,000 distinct CDR3 sequences. Details on this clonotype: Its antigen is not identified.

Germline CDR1 and CDR2: LGHDT and YNNKEL (reference sequence). This CDR3 comprises 13 residues. The sequencing sample was made of blood T cells: a sorted CD56 or NKG2C T cell subset, CD4+ or CD8+ T cells, or bulk PBMC T cells (not recorded which). This chain uses TRBV3-1 with TRBJ1-1; TCRdb outputs TRBD1, but without DNA this stays unchecked. The receptor comes from a woman between 18 and 69 years old in good health. CDR3 residues: CASSQLDQGEAFF.